This T cell receptor (beta chain) comes out of a study of pediatric ulcerative colitis. Study-wide results and caveats: Clonal expansions reduced rectal repertoire diversity in acute severe colitis.

Before the diagnostic colonoscopy, ulcerative colitis patients were free of immunosuppressive medication. Blood was drawn at the time of colonoscopy. Here immunoSEQ multiplex PCR was the method, and the copy in TCRdb shows in-frame clones only, minus some. The repertoire has around 68,000 clones, about 80% of them found once; the top ten carry roughly 5.4%. Concerning this clone: Its antigen is unidentified.

Germline V CDR1 and CDR2: LGHNA, YNFKEQ. V trimming: 4 bases; J trimming: 4 bases; junction bases outside the gene matches: 25. CDR3 size: 24 residues. The sample comprised blood. This receptor was taken from a boy aged 5-17 years with moderate ulcerative colitis. This chain links TRBV4-2 with TRBJ2-1; 16 bases are a match to TRBD2. Here the CDR3 reads CASSPGKAVTSPGTSGRAYNEQFF. The CDR3 DNA is TGTGCCAGCAGCCCGGGGAAGGCGGTTACTAGTCCCGGGACTAGCGGGAGGGCTTACAATGAGCAGTTCTTC.